These 25 T cell receptor beta chains share one sample of origin, sequenced in a study of breast tumors, draining lymph nodes, adjacent tissues. Breast cancer patients provided tissue from their axillary draining lymph nodes. Each CDR3 protein is one row after TCRdb ran MiXCR on the multiplex PCR reads. The sample has 100,000 to 150,000 distinct CDR3 sequences, approximately 20% seen once. Source material: axillary lymph node tissue. The receptors shown here come from a female donor with breast cancer. Some clones in this sample may be carry-over from other donors' samples.

The chain is built from TRBV6-5 and TRBJ1-5; D may be TRBD1 (5 bases). The CDR3 is 16 amino acids. Germline assignment: CDR1 MNHEY and CDR2 SVGAGI. V was trimmed by 6 bases and J by 4 bases, leaving 19 bases between them. This CDR3 is CASSFLAGLGNQPQHF. CDR3 coding DNA: TGTGCCAGCAGCTTTCTCGCAGGGCTTGGAAATCAGCCCCAGCATTTT.

This clonotype was seen repeatedly, ten times or more. The chain is built from TRBV4-3 and TRBJ2-7, with 13 bases that match TRBD2. This CDR3 is 15 amino acids long. With V trimmed by 5 bases and J by 4 bases, 5 bases remained unmatched. Germline-derived CDR1 and CDR2 are LGHNA and YSLEER. Here the CDR3 reads CASSDRLAGGYEQYF. In DNA form, the CDR3 reads TGCGCCAGCAGCGATCGACTAGCGGGAGGTTACGAGCAGTACTTC.

Concerning this clonotype itself: A much larger clone sits a single nucleotide away, making a read error possible. CDR3 sequence reads: CATSNWDRYSPQHF. The CDR3 nucleotides are TGTGCCACCAGTAACTGGGACCGGTATTCGCCCCAGCATTTT. This chain joins TRBV24-1 and TRBJ1-5; tentative D call: TRBD1 (5 bases). The V and J ends lost 6 bases and 9 bases respectively, with 17 bases between them. Germline assignment: CDR1 KGHDR and CDR2 SFDVKD. The CDR3 sequence is 14 residues long.

In this sample, this clonotype turned up many times. This rearrangement joins TRBV5-1 to TRBJ2-7; D is possibly TRBD2 (6 bases). The CDR3 contains 14 residues. V lost 0 bases and J 5 bases, leaving 12 bases between the germline ends. CDR1 and CDR2 (germline): SGHRS, YFSETQ. The CDR3 protein is CASSLGGGRNEQYF. CDR3 nucleotide sequence: TGCGCCAGCAGCTTGGGTGGAGGGCGAAACGAGCAGTACTTC.

In its sample, this clonotype was seen many times. The chain employs TRBV11-3 and TRBJ2-1; tentatively, D is TRBD1 (7 bases). The V gene lost 6 bases and the J gene lost 5 bases, with 17 bases spanning the gap. The CDR3 is 15 amino acids. Per germline, CDR1 SGHNT and CDR2 YENEEA. The CDR3 is CASSNGRGDHNEQFF. The CDR3 coding sequence is TGTGCCAGCAGTAACGGCAGGGGGGACCACAATGAGCAGTTCTTC.

There are many counts of this clonotype. The chain uses TRBV4-3 and TRBJ2-1; D gene ambiguous. This CDR3 is 14 amino acids long. Trimming pared 0 bases from V and 8 bases from J, leaving 11 bases between. Germline lookup yields CDR1 LGHNA and CDR2 YSLEER. CDR3 coding DNA: TGCGCCAGCAGCCAAGATCCCAATAGCTATGAGCAGTTCTTC. Translating it yields CASSQDPNSYEQFF.

This clonotype was found many times. The V and J genes are TRBV7-2 and TRBJ2-5, with 7 bases lining up with TRBD2. Germline-derived CDR1 and CDR2 are SGHTA and FQGNSA. Trimming removed 1 base from V and 2 bases from J; junction bases left unmatched: 10. This CDR3 is 17 amino acids long. The CDR3 spells CASSLGPGAGEQETQYF. The CDR3 DNA is TGTGCCAGCAGCTTAGGGCCCGGGGCGGGGGAACAAGAGACCCAGTACTTC.

The rearrangement joins TRBV28 to TRBJ1-3; D may be TRBD1 (5 bases). The CDR3 runs 17 residues. Germline CDR1 is MDHEN and CDR2 is SYDVKM. V shed 6 bases and J shed 0 bases, with 18 bases lying between them. CDR3 loop: CASSRGGGHFSGNTIYF. DNA of the CDR3: TGTGCCAGCAGCCGAGGCGGTGGACACTTCTCTGGAAACACCATATATTTT.

Concerning this clonotype itself: Just one base apart from a much larger clone, this may be a read error. The chain couples TRBV7-2 to TRBJ2-1; D might be TRBD1 (5 bases). The length of the CDR3 is 13 residues. In germline, CDR1 is SGHTA, CDR2 FQGNSA. CDR3 protein: CASGALGLNGQFF. CDR3 coding DNA: TGTGCCAGCGGGGCTCTTGGTTTGAATGGGCAGTTCTTC.

This clonotype was counted many times. The chain joins TRBV28 to TRBJ1-6; the match to TRBD1 covers 7 bases. Germline-derived CDR1 and CDR2 are MDHEN and SYDVKM. Trimming at V came to 3 bases and at J to 7 bases, leaving 6 bases not matched to a gene. The CDR3 has 15 amino acids. The CDR3, as DNA: TGTGCCAGCAGTTTCCTGAGGGGGCAGAATTCACCCCTCCACTTT. Protein: CASSFLRGQNSPLHF.

The table lists this clonotype with a few counts. Because it lacks the conserved phenylalanine or tryptophan at the end, this CDR3 is likely a read error. This chain links TRBV20-1 with TRBJ2-2, with TRBD2 as a possible D gene (6 bases). Deletions cut 1 base from V and 1 base from J, with 19 bases between. This CDR3 spans 18 amino acids. Germline V gene lookup returns CDR1 DFQATT and CDR2 SNEGSKA (reference sequence). The CDR3 DNA sequence: TGCAGTGCTAGAGTAGCGGAAGGGGCAAGGGGGAACACCGGGGAGCTGTTTTCT. Amino acids: CSARVAEGARGNTGELFS.

For this clonotype: A far bigger clonotype differs at one base, so this is likely a read error. The V gene is TRBV11-2, the J gene TRBJ2-1; D gene unclear. Germline assignment: CDR1 SGHAT and CDR2 FQNNGV. The CDR3 covers 11 residues. The CDR3 region has the DNA TGTGCCAGCAGCTTAGCCAATGTGCAGTTCTTC. The encoded protein is CASSLANVQFF.

In the case of this clonotype: One junction end disagrees with the germline gene, perhaps due to a read error. CDR3: CSARDSDRGNSPFHF. The DNA for the CDR3 is TGCAGTGCTAGAGACTCGGACAGGGGAAATTCACCCTTCCACTTT. V is TRBV20-1 and J is TRBJ1-6; TRBD1 aligns across 9 bases. CDR3 size: 15 residues. Germline CDR1 is DFQATT and CDR2 is SNEGSKA (reference sequence).

The sample holds many counts of this clonotype. J is TRBJ2-5 and V is TRBV18; 9 bases align to TRBD1. V lost 3 bases and J lost 4; bases outside the gene matches: 9. Germline values: CDR1 KGHSH, CDR2 LQKENI. The CDR3 has 16 amino acids. CDR3 in DNA: TGTGCCAGCTCACCCCGACCGGGACAGGGAGGAGAGACCCAGTACTTC. Its protein is CASSPRPGQGGETQYF.

The table lists this clonotype with many counts. The chain couples TRBV12-3 or TRBV12-4 to TRBJ2-7; the match to TRBD2 covers 13 bases. The CDR3 runs to 16 residues. After removal of 5 bases from V and 4 bases from J, the junction contained 8 bases not matched to a gene. CDR3 DNA: TGTGCCAGCAGTCCTATCGGGACTAGCGGGGCTTACGAGCAGTACTTC. Residues: CASSPIGTSGAYEQYF.

With respect to this clonotype: A much larger clone differs from this one at a single base, so this may be a read error. This CDR3 is missing its conserved last phenylalanine or tryptophan, likely due to a read error. The chain recombines TRBV11-3 with TRBJ2-3; D possibly corresponds to TRBD2 (6 bases). Trimming shortened V by 7 bases and J by 2 bases, and 19 bases separated the two germline ends. Germline CDR1 SGHNT, CDR2 YENEEA. This CDR3 contains 16 residues. The CDR3 DNA reads as TGTGCCAGCACCGATGGGAGGAGGGTCCACACAGATACGCAGTATCTT. Protein: CASTDGRRVHTDTQYL.

As for this clonotype: This could be a read error, since a much larger clone is one nucleotide away. The chain employs TRBV14 and TRBJ2-6; 7 bases align to TRBD1. The germline gives CDR1 SGHDN, CDR2 FVKESK. This CDR3 contains 15 residues. CDR3: CASSPTGLGANILTF. The CDR3 bases are TGTGCCAGCAGCCCGACAGGGTTAGGGGCCAACATCCTGACTTTC. The whole variable domain, filled in from reference TRBV14 and TRBJ2-6, reads EAGVTQFPSHSVIEKGQTVTLRCDPISGHDNLYWYRRVMGKEIKFLLHFVKESKQDESGMPNNRFLAERTGGTYSTLKVQPAELEDSGVYFCASSPTGLGANILTFGAGSRLTVL.

This clonotype was seen only a few times. The chain is built from TRBV28 and TRBJ1-3; D not certain. This CDR3 spans 18 amino acids. Germline assignment: CDR1 MDHEN and CDR2 SYDVKM. Trimming removed 4 bases from V and 0 bases from J, with 19 bases in between. The CDR3 DNA is TGTGCCAGCAGTTCGTTAAGAAAAAGGACCGGCTCTGGAAACACCATATATTTT. Its translation is CASSSLRKRTGSGNTIYF. Full variable domain (remainder filled in from reference TRBV28 and TRBJ1-3): DVKVTQSSRYLVKRTGEKVFLECVQDMDHENMFWYRQDPGLGLRLIYFSYDVKMKEKGDIPEGYSVSREKKERFSLILESASTNQTSMYLCASSSLRKRTGSGNTIYFGEGSWLTVV.

This clonotype was detected many times. The V call is TRBV7-9, the J call TRBJ1-3; a weak D match, TRBD1 (6 bases). This CDR3 is built from 16 residues. V was trimmed by 3 bases and J by 4 bases, leaving 16 bases between them. Germline loops: CDR1 SEHNR, CDR2 FQNEAQ (reference sequence). For the CDR3, the DNA is TGTGCCAGCAGCTTCCCCCCAGGGGCGCCGGGAAACACCATATATTTT. This encodes CASSFPPGAPGNTIYF.

Notes on this clonotype: A much more abundant neighbour one base away suggests this may be a read error. This chain connects TRBV2 to TRBJ2-2; a possible D gene is TRBD2 (6 bases). CDR1 and CDR2 (germline): SNHLY, FYNNEI. This CDR3 has 14 amino acids. The CDR3 coding sequence is TGTGCCAGCAAGGAGGGGACGAACACCGGGGAGCTGTCTTTT. It is translated as CASKEGTNTGELSF. Full variable domain (outside the CDR3, taken from reference TRBV2 and TRBJ2-2): EPEVTQTPSHQVTQMGQEVILRCVPISNHLYFYWYRQILGQKVEFLVSFYNNEISEKSEIFDDQFSVERPDGSNFTLKIRSTKLEDSAMYFCASKEGTNTGELSFGEGSRLTVL.

As for this clonotype: The CDR3 end shows no conserved phenylalanine or tryptophan, and so a read error is likely. The chain is built from TRBV6-1 and TRBJ1-2; D uncertain. The length of the CDR3 is 13 residues. V lost 2 bases to trimming and J lost 2 bases, with 6 bases between them. Per germline, CDR1 MNHNS and CDR2 SASEGT. In DNA, the CDR3 is TGTGCCAGCAGTGAATGGGAGAACTATGGCTACACCCTC. It translates to CASSEWENYGYTL.

The chain joins TRBV20-1 to TRBJ2-7; 10 bases agree with TRBD1. The CDR3 loop spans 14 amino acids. V shed 3 bases and J 7 bases; nucleotides not matched to a gene: 9. CDR1 is DFQATT and CDR2 is SNEGSKA in the germline V gene (reference sequence). The CDR3 DNA reads TGCAGTGCTAGTCGGGGACAGGGGATAAGGGAGCAGTACTTC. This codes for CSASRGQGIREQYF.

The V and J genes are TRBV18 and TRBJ2-7; a weak D match, TRBD2 (7 bases). The CDR3 has 16 amino acids. Trimming removed 5 bases from V and 2 bases from J, with 19 bases in between. Germline-derived CDR1 and CDR2 are KGHSH and LQKENI. The DNA for the CDR3 is TGTGCCAGCTCATCCGGGGGACTACAGGGAACCTACGAGCAGTACTTC. This translates into CASSSGGLQGTYEQYF.

This clonotype was recorded at least ten times. The chain recombines TRBV6-4 with TRBJ2-7, with 10 bases lining up with TRBD1. V was pared by 3 bases and J by 1 base, with 9 bases of the junction left unmatched. The V gene's germline CDR1 is MRHNA and CDR2 SNTAGT. The CDR3 spans 17 residues. The CDR3 bases are TGTGCCAGCAGTGAAATCCGGGACAGGGGCCGGTCCTACGAGCAGTACTTC. This translates into CASSEIRDRGRSYEQYF.

In its sample, this clonotype was seen many times. The chain joins TRBV12-3 or TRBV12-4 to TRBJ1-3; D is ambiguous. The CDR3 is 16 amino acids. Trimming cost V 0 bases and J 1 base, with 10 bases left between them. Written as DNA, the CDR3 is TGTGCCAGCAGTTTAGCAGGGCTCGGTTCTGGAAACACCATATATTTT. Its protein product is CASSLAGLGSGNTIYF.